This TCR beta chain was sequenced during a study of CDR3 diversity in severe acne. TCRdb redid the calling of the PCR reads with MiXCR, one entry per CDR3 protein. The sample holds some 85,000 distinct CDR3 sequences, under 55% seen once. CDR3 length equals 16 residues. V was pared by 5 bases and J by 7 bases, with 12 bases of the junction left unmatched. Germline loops: CDR1 MDHEN, CDR2 SYDVKM. This clonotype was seen a handful of times. The clonotype originates from a male donor with severe acne vulgaris. Material for sequencing was blood. The chain joins TRBV28 to TRBJ2-1, with 9 bases lining up with TRBD2. The CDR3 sequence is CASSPQFGSGRNEQFF. DNA for the CDR3: TGTGCCAGCAGTCCACAGTTCGGTAGCGGGAGAAATGAGCAGTTCTTC.